Listed below are T cell receptor beta chains from one sample, sequenced in a study of blood T cell repertoires in COVID-19. Clones were sequenced by immunoSEQ multiplex PCR, and TCRdb holds only the in-frame ones, with some missing. The data hold around 230,000 clones, with about 91% observed a single time. The specimen was PBMCs or T cells enriched from blood (not recorded which). Receptors originate from a man aged 18 to 35 with acute COVID-19. Each CDR3 is given without its conserved first and last residue. The order of the fields is V gene, CDR3 length, J gene, CDR3 protein.

v_gene: TRBV7-9; len: 12; j_gene: TRBJ1-3; CDR3aa: ASSFPLSGNTIY
v_gene: TRBV6-5; len: 13; j_gene: TRBJ1-2; CDR3aa: ASTTTTEGDNGYT
v_gene: TRBV19; len: 13; j_gene: TRBJ2-7; CDR3aa: ASGEGQGTTYEQY
v_gene: TRBV18; len: 10; j_gene: TRBJ2-1; CDR3aa: ASSPSYNEQF
v_gene: TRBV27; len: 11; j_gene: TRBJ2-7; CDR3aa: ASNPGNTYEQY
v_gene: TRBV4-1; len: 13; j_gene: TRBJ2-2; CDR3aa: ASSQPGGGTGELF
v_gene: TRBV5-4; len: 16; j_gene: TRBJ2-1; CDR3aa: ASSSPATTGETYNEQF
v_gene: TRBV10-3; len: 12; j_gene: TRBJ2-7; CDR3aa: AVQGGDRAYEQY
v_gene: TRBV6-5; len: 11; j_gene: TRBJ1-6; CDR3aa: ASSHRGNSPLH
v_gene: TRBV15; len: 16; j_gene: TRBJ1-5; CDR3aa: ATSRDRWQGLPNQPQH
v_gene: TRBV6-5; len: 12; j_gene: TRBJ1-1; CDR3aa: ASRRQGLNTEAF
v_gene: TRBV11-3; len: 15; j_gene: TRBJ2-4; CDR3aa: ASSPRTSGNSGDIQY
v_gene: TRBV28; len: 10; j_gene: TRBJ1-4; CDR3aa: ASGQVNEKLF
v_gene: TRBV5-6; len: 12; j_gene: TRBJ1-4; CDR3aa: ASSLAVRSEKLF
v_gene: TRBV2; len: 13; j_gene: TRBJ2-7; CDR3aa: ASSEPGTSGYEQY